Sequencing of this T cell receptor (beta chain) was carried out in a study of post-analysis software for immune sequencing data (dated by TCRdb to between 2015 and 2016). With respect to the entire study: The recorded disease courses included relapsing-remitting, secondary progressive and progressive-relapsing multiple sclerosis, and some patients had no subtype annotation. A subset of samples was prepared in parallel using single-end sample barcoding, then pooled and co-amplified after Illumina adapter ligation. Patient repertoires were compared against ten to twelve previously published healthy control repertoires from donors aged roughly 6 to 26 years.

To demonstrate the VDJtools post-analysis software, TCR beta repertoires were profiled from the peripheral blood of about a dozen young patients with multiple sclerosis. The multiple sclerosis patients were children and adolescents between roughly 6 and 16 years of age. Libraries were built with PCR. Sequencing was carried out with an Illumina HiSeq 2500. To reduce PCR and sequencing biases, unique molecular identifiers were incorporated into the TCR beta cDNA libraries. Per 1 to 10 million input T cells, some 500,000 cDNA molecules were obtained, such that each molecule approximated one T cell. The patient libraries were prepared and sequenced with the same protocol used for the earlier healthy control dataset. Within a given batch, samples were prepared together, multiplexed and sequenced on the same HiSeq lane. Per the source publication's procedure: MIGEC was used to process the raw barcoded reads, and molecular identifier groups with only a single read were discarded before consensus assembly and CDR3 extraction. VDJtools was used for post-analysis of the clonotype tables, and diversity was normalized by down-sampling every dataset to the size of the smallest sample. Repertoire overlap clustering matched CDR3 amino acid but not nucleotide sequences to correct batch-related cross-sample contamination. TCRdb itself trimmed the public reads at Q25 with fastp, ran MiXCR and retained productive beta chains. Each entry is one CDR3 protein sequence, shown with its most common DNA and genes. The V and J calls and clone size are TCRdb's, not the authors'. Counted in this sample were 350,000 to 450,000 distinct CDR3 sequences; roughly 36% of them appeared once. The ten most abundant clones make up 10% to 15% of the sample.

Overall study results and their limits: Strong co-clustering of samples prepared in the same batch was shown by direct clustering with F measure, prompting a batch-effect correction. Normalized Chao1 diversity was significantly lower in multiple sclerosis patients than controls, suggesting substantial peripheral T-cell clonal expansion. The control group was slightly older than the multiple sclerosis patient group.

With regard to this clonotype: Its antigen is currently not known. One base away there is no much larger clone; base qualities are not given.

The receptor was derived from a girl between 10 and 17 years old with multiple sclerosis. The source material was blood.

The bases are TGCGCCAGCAGCCAAGGCGACAGGAACTATGGCTACACCTTC. It translates to CASSQGDRNYGYTF. Recombination linked TRBV4-1 to TRBJ1-2; perhaps TRBD1 is the D gene, with 6 bases matching. The CDR3 holds 14 amino acids from the cysteine to the phenylalanine. CDR3 DNA only is kept here, 42 bases in frame from base 1. For CDR1 and CDR2, the germline V gene lists MGHRA and YSYEKL. A distance of 8 bases separates the germline ends of V and J, which lose 1 base and 2 bases respectively.